This TCR beta chain appears in the sequencing data of a study of shared clonotypes between healthy human individuals. Libraries were prepared by immunoSEQ multiplex PCR; TCRdb keeps only in-frame clonotypes and omits some of them. The table records under 1,100,000 clones, under 80% of them present only once. The ends were cut back, 4 bases at V and 7 bases at J, with 13 bases in the middle. CDR3 length: 13 residues. Germline V gives CDR1 MDHEN, CDR2 SYDVKM. This TCR came from a man between 18 and 29 years old in good health. The chain carries TRBV28 and TRBJ1-2; no definite D call. Sequencing used memory CD4+ T cells sorted from blood. Sample subset: CD45RA-negative fraction. The CDR3 region has the DNA TGTGCCAGCAGTTCTCACAGTCTTCCTGGCTACACCTTC. Its translation: CASSSHSLPGYTF.